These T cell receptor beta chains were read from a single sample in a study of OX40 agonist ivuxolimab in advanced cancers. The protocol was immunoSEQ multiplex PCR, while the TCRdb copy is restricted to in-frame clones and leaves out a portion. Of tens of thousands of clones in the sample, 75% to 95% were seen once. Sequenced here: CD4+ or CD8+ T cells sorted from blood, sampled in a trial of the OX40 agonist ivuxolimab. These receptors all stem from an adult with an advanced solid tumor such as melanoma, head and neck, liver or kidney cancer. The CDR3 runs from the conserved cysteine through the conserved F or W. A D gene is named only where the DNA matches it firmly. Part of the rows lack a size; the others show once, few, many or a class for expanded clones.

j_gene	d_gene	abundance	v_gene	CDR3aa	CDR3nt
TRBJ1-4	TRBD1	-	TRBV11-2	CASSLGDRGYNEKLFF	TGTGCCAGCAGCTTAGGGGACAGGGGGTACAATGAAAAACTGTTTTTT
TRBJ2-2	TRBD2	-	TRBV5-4	CASSFRLAGGRNTGELFF	TGTGCCAGCAGCTTTCGACTAGCGGGGGGGCGGAACACCGGGGAGCTGTTTTTT
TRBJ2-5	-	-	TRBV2	CASSVMVETQYF	TGTGCCAGCAGTGTAATGGTAGAGACCCAGTACTTC
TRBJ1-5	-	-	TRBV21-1	CASSPQRAECQPQHF	TGTGCCAGCAGCCCGCAAAGGGCGGAGTGTCAGCCCCAGCATTTT
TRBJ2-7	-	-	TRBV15	CATSRIAARNEQYF	TGTGCCACCAGCAGAATTGCGGCTCGGAACGAGCAGTACTTC
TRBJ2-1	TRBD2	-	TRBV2	CASSIFAGGGNEQFF	TGTGCCAGCAGTATCTTCGCGGGGGGAGGTAATGAGCAGTTCTTC
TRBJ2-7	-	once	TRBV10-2	CASSPQDGRYEQYF	TGCGCCAGCAGTCCGCAGGACGGCCGCTACGAGCAGTACTTC
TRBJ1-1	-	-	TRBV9	CASSVAVGWGTEAFF	TGTGCCAGCAGCGTAGCAGTCGGGTGGGGCACTGAAGCTTTCTTT
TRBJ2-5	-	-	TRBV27	CASSPRLVEAQETQYF	TGTGCCAGCAGCCCCCGTCTCGTGGAGGCTCAAGAGACCCAGTACTTC
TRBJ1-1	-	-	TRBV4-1	CASRTTMNTEAFF	TGCGCCAGCAGGACTACTATGAACACTGAAGCTTTCTTT
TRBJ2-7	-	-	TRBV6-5	CASSYSTGYPYEQYF	TGTGCCAGCAGTTACTCCACAGGGTACCCCTACGAGCAGTACTTC
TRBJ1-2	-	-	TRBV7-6	CASSLEGYGYTF	TGTGCCAGCAGCTTAGAGGGATATGGCTACACCTTC
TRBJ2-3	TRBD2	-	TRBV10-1	CASSELGLAGRLTDTQYF	TGCGCCAGCAGTGAACTGGGACTAGCGGGGAGATTGACAGATACGCAGTATTTT
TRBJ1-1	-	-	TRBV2	CASSEGWTEAFF	TGTGCCAGCAGTGAGGGGTGGACTGAAGCTTTCTTT
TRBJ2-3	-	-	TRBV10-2	CASGKGRVGRTDTQYF	TGCGCCAGCGGAAAGGGGCGAGTAGGCCGTACAGATACGCAGTATTTT
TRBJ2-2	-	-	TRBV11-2	CASSFTPLPTGELFF	TGTGCCAGCAGTTTTACCCCACTCCCCACCGGGGAGCTGTTTTTT
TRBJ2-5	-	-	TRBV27	CASAREGGWGETQYF	TGTGCCAGCGCCAGGGAGGGGGGCTGGGGAGAGACCCAGTACTTC
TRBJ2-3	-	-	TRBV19	CATLRGDRSTDTQYF	TGTGCCACCCTAAGGGGGGATCGGAGCACAGATACGCAGTATTTT
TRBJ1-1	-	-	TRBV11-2	CASSLVPGNTEAFF	TGTGCCAGCAGCTTAGTTCCGGGAAACACTGAAGCTTTCTTT
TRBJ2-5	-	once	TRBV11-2	CASSGRGPQETQYF	TGTGCCAGCAGCGGACGGGGACCACAAGAGACCCAGTACTTC
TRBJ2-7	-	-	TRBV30	CACSESYEQYF	TGTGCCTGTTCAGAATCCTACGAGCAGTACTTC
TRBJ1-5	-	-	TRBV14	CASSQDVDRGNQPQHF	TGTGCCAGCAGCCAAGATGTGGACAGAGGGAATCAGCCCCAGCATTTT
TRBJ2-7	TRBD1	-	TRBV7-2	CASSQDAGGIYEQYF	TGTGCCAGCAGCCAAGATGCAGGGGGTATCTACGAGCAGTACTTC
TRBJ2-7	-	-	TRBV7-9	CASSLGQGMYEQYF	TGTGCCAGCAGCTTAGGGCAGGGGATGTACGAGCAGTACTTC
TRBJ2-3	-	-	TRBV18	CASPVGDTQYF	TGTGCCAGCCCGGTCGGAGATACGCAGTATTTT
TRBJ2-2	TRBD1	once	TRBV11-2	CASTSGQRNTGELFF	TGTGCCAGCACCTCGGGACAGCGGAACACCGGGGAGCTGTTTTTT
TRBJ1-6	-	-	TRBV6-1	CASRGEGLKSPLHF	TGTGCCAGCAGGGGGGAGGGGCTAAAGTCACCCCTCCACTTT
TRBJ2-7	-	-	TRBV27	CASSGGLSYEQYF	TGTGCCAGCAGTGGGGGTCTCTCCTACGAGCAGTACTTC
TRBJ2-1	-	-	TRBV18	CASSRSTGMYNEQFF	TGTGCCAGCTCACGATCTACCGGGATGTACAATGAGCAGTTCTTC
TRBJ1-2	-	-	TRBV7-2	CASSLGFGYVGYTF	TGTGCCAGCAGCTTAGGTTTCGGGTACGTTGGCTACACCTTC
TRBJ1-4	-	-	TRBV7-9	CASSPPRNEKLFF	TGTGCCAGCAGCCCACCCCGTAATGAAAAACTGTTTTTT
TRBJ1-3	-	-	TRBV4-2	CASSQVWGAGNTIYF	TGTGCCAGCAGCCAAGTTTGGGGAGCTGGAAACACCATATATTTT
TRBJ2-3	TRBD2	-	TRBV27	CASRPYRGGTDTQYF	TGTGCCAGCAGACCTTATCGGGGGGGGACAGATACGCAGTATTTT
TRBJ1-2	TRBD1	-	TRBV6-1	CASSETGGNGYTF	TGTGCCAGCAGCGAGACAGGGGGGAATGGCTACACCTTC
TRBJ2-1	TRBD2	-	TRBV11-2	CASSFRGGSSYNEQFF	TGTGCCAGCAGCTTTCGGGGGGGGAGCTCCTACAATGAGCAGTTCTTC
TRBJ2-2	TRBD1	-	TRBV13	CASRPTGGNTGELFF	TGTGCCAGCAGGCCCACAGGGGGGAACACCGGGGAGCTGTTTTTT
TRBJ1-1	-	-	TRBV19	CASSMMQGGLTEAFF	TGTGCCAGTAGTATGATGCAGGGAGGTCTCACTGAAGCTTTCTTT
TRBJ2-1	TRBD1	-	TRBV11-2	CASSDGQGPYNEQFF	TGTGCCAGCAGCGACGGACAGGGGCCCTACAATGAGCAGTTCTTC
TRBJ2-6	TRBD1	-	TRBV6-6	CAARQGAGANVLTF	TGTGCCGCCCGACAGGGGGCTGGGGCCAACGTCCTGACTTTC
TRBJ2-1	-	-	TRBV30	CAWSTGYNEQFF	TGTGCCTGGAGTACCGGCTACAATGAGCAGTTCTTC
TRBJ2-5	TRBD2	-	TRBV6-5	CASSGLAETQYF	TGTGCCAGCAGCGGACTAGCGGAGACCCAGTACTTC
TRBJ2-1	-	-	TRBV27	CASPKRTGAYNEQFF	TGTGCCAGCCCTAAGCGAACGGGGGCCTACAATGAGCAGTTCTTC
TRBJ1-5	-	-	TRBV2	CASSGRFSNQPQHF	TGTGCCAGCAGCGGACGGTTTAGCAATCAGCCCCAGCATTTT